These 8 T cell receptor beta chains originate from one sample sequenced in a study of blood T cells in healthy people across ages. A second roughly 7 to 12 cycle PCR used barcoded and J-beta primers. One entry per CDR3 protein, called by TCRdb with MiXCR from the 5' RACE reads. The sample includes around 1.1 million distinct CDR3 sequences, 35% to 40% seen only once; the top ten take roughly 13%. The sample comprised blood. All receptors derive from a man younger than 35 in good health.

This chain uses TRBV5-1 with TRBJ2-5; 8 nucleotides align to TRBD1. V gave up 0 bases and J gave up 2 bases; unmatched junction bases: 6. In germline, CDR1 is SGHRS, CDR2 YFSETQ. The CDR3 totals 16 residues. CDR3 coding DNA: TGCGCCAGCAGCTTGGCGGGACAGGCTCTTCAAGAGACCCAGTACTTC. This codes for CASSLAGQALQETQYF.

The genes are TRBV5-1 and TRBJ1-2; 8 nucleotides agree with TRBD1. V shed 3 bases and J 12 bases; nucleotides not matched to a gene: 13. Germline loops: CDR1 SGHRS, CDR2 YFSETQ. The CDR3 length is 14 residues. CDR3 DNA: TGCGCCAGCAGCTCGTCCAGGGGGCGCATGGGCCACACCTTC. Its protein is CASSSSRGRMGHTF. Using reference TRBV5-1 and TRBJ1-2 for the parts outside the CDR3, the full variable domain is KAGVTQTPRYLIKTRGQQVTLSCSPISGHRSVSWYQQTPGQGLQFLFEYFSETQRNKGNFPGRFSGRQFSNSRSEMNVSTLELGDSALYLCASSSSRGRMGHTFGSGTRLTVV.

This clonotype was recorded many times. The gene calls are TRBV10-3 and TRBJ1-2, with a weak D call TRBD1 (6 bases). In germline, CDR1 is ENHRY, CDR2 SYGVKD. CDR3 length: 15 residues. V was trimmed by 2 bases and J by 4 bases, leaving 14 bases between them. CDR3 loop: CAISEPEGQTYGYTF. Written as DNA, the CDR3 is TGTGCCATCAGTGAGCCGGAGGGACAAACCTATGGCTACACCTTC.

CDR3 in DNA: TGTGCCAGCACCACCGGTACAGGGTTCAACGAGCAGTACTTC. Amino acids: CASTTGTGFNEQYF. This rearrangement joins TRBV7-9 to TRBJ2-5, with D perhaps matching TRBD1 (6 bases). The tail of the sequence fits TRBJ2-7 better, so the J call may be wrong. The CDR3 has 14 amino acids. From germline, CDR1 is SEHNR and CDR2 FQNEAQ (reference sequence).

This clonotype was picked up a small number of times. The CDR3 DNA reads TGTGCCAGCAGTGTAGAGGGGCTGAACACTGAAGCTTTCTTT. Encoded protein: CASSVEGLNTEAFF. The chain employs TRBV7-9 and TRBJ1-1; tentative D call: TRBD1 (5 bases). Trimming pared 6 bases from V and 0 bases from J, leaving 11 bases between. Germline-derived CDR1 and CDR2 are SEHNR and FQNEAQ (reference sequence). This CDR3 spans 14 amino acids.

The chain carries TRBV7-2 and TRBJ2-5, with D possibly TRBD2 on 5 matching bases. The CDR3 loop spans 14 amino acids. Trimming cost V 4 bases and J 0 bases, with 9 bases left between them. CDR1 and CDR2 (germline): SGHTA, FQGNSA. The CDR3 reads CASSSDSYQETQYF. DNA of the CDR3: TGTGCCAGCAGCTCGGACTCGTACCAAGAGACCCAGTACTTC. The whole variable domain, remainder taken from reference TRBV7-2 and TRBJ2-5, is GAGVSQSPSNKVTEKGKDVELRCDPISGHTALYWYRQSLGQGLEFLIYFQGNSAPDKSGLPSDRFSAERTGGSVSTLTIQRTQQEDSAVYLCASSSDSYQETQYFGPGTRLLVL.

This clonotype was seen more than once but under ten times. The chain combines TRBV20-1 with TRBJ2-1; TRBD2 matches at 13 bases. CDR1 and CDR2 (germline): DFQATT, SNEGSKA (reference sequence). This CDR3 spans 18 amino acids. The CDR3 region has the DNA TGCAGGGTACCGAACCCTGGACTAGCGGGGGTTAGCTACAATGAGCAGTTCTTC. This encodes CRVPNPGLAGVSYNEQFF.

The chain joins TRBV3-1 to TRBJ2-5, with 8 nucleotides matching TRBD2. CDR3 size: 15 residues. CDR1 is LGHDT and CDR2 is YNNKEL in the germline V gene (reference sequence). J was trimmed by 11 bases and V by 0 bases; bases with no gene match: 11. Here the CDR3 reads CASSQDTAGDNEQYF. In DNA form, the CDR3 reads TGTGCCAGCAGCCAAGATACAGCGGGGGACAATGAGCAGTACTTC.